The next 7 T cell receptor beta chains were all read from a single sample in a study of T cell repertoires in cytomegalovirus infection. No antigen is known for these receptors. Each CDR3 protein is one row after TCRdb ran MiXCR on the reads. The table shows some 920,000 distinct CDR3 sequences, with around 30% occurring only once. The material sequenced was cultured CD8+ T cells from PBMCs, taken from culture after CMV antigen stimulation. The receptors derive from a human donor in good health (CMV status not recorded). Some clones in this sample may be carry-over from other donors' samples.

This clonotype has only a few counts. The CDR3 DNA reads TGCAGTGCTATGGCCGTCTATTATACGGGGGGAACAGATACGCAGTATTTT. The encoded protein is CSAMAVYYTGGTDTQYF. The chain links TRBV20-1 to TRBJ2-3, with TRBD2 matching 7 bases. Germline V gene sequence: CDR1 DFQATT, CDR2 SNEGSKA (reference sequence). The CDR3 extends over 17 amino acids. The ends lost 4 bases at V and 3 bases at J; junction bases unmatched: 16.

This clonotype appeared a few times. The chain carries TRBV6-1 and TRBJ2-7, with a possible D match to TRBD1 (6 bases). Germline V gene sequence: CDR1 MNHNS, CDR2 SASEGT. V lost 2 bases to trimming and J lost 2 bases, with 10 bases between them. The length of the CDR3 is 14 residues. The CDR3 DNA is TGTGCCAGCAGTGAACACAGGGAACCCTACGAGCAGTACTTC. Protein sequence: CASSEHREPYEQYF.

This clonotype was observed a handful of times. The CDR3 spells CASSRTGVGHQETQYF. The CDR3 bases are TGTGCCAGCAGCAGGACAGGGGTGGGGCACCAAGAGACCCAGTACTTC. This chain joins TRBV7-2 and TRBJ2-5; 9 positions match TRBD1. Germline-derived CDR1 and CDR2 are SGHTA and FQGNSA. CDR3 size: 16 residues. The trim removed 5 bases at V and 0 bases at J, leaving 7 bases unmatched.

Ten or more counts support this clonotype. The CDR3 nucleotides are TGTGCCAGCAGCTTAGCGGACAGGGGGCATGGCTACACCTTC. Amino acids: CASSLADRGHGYTF. The V gene is TRBV7-9, the J gene TRBJ1-2; 11 positions match TRBD1. CDR3 length: 14 amino acids. Germline V gene data show CDR1 as SEHNR and CDR2 as FQNEAQ (reference sequence). With 0 bases clipped from V and 6 bases from J, the junction kept 0 bases outside the gene matches.

Here the CDR3 reads CASREGANQETQYF. The CDR3 DNA sequence: TGTGCCAGCAGGGAGGGAGCAAACCAAGAGACCCAGTACTTC. The chain links TRBV5-6 to TRBJ2-5; weak D call: TRBD2 (6 bases). CDR1 SGHDT and CDR2 YYEEEE come from the germline V gene. Trimming stripped 5 bases from V and 0 bases from J, with 11 bases between. The CDR3 has 14 amino acids.

The chain combines TRBV6-6 with TRBJ1-3; TRBD1 is a possible D gene (6 bases). Germline V lookup: CDR1 MNHNY, CDR2 SVGAGI (reference sequence). CDR3 length: 17 residues. Trimming took 2 bases from V and 0 from J, leaving 14 bases between them. CDR3 nucleotide sequence: TGTGCCAGCAGTTACGCTAGACAGGCATCCTCTGGAAACACCATATATTTT. Its translation is CASSYARQASSGNTIYF.

This clonotype was counted ten times or more. This sequence joins TRBV12-3 or TRBV12-4 and TRBJ2-5, with D unclear. The CDR3 spans 14 residues. Trimming took 5 bases from V and 1 from J, leaving 11 bases between them. CDR3 nucleotides: TGTGCCAGCAGTCTCGGACCGATCCAAGAGACCCAGTACTTC. It encodes CASSLGPIQETQYF.